This T cell receptor (beta chain) was retrieved from a study of CD8 T cells in Susac syndrome. The multiple sclerosis control group comprised treatment-naive patients with stable or active relapsing-remitting disease. FACS was used to enrich TEMRA cells, whereas the CD8+ and CD4+ T cells were obtained by negative isolation. When the RNA was reverse transcribed, random hexamers were used with an input of roughly 0.45 to 1 ug. The CDR3 of TCR beta was amplified by immunoSEQ multiplex PCR across 54 Vbeta and 13 Jbeta. MiXCR was run by TCRdb on the immunoSEQ multiplex PCR reads, yielding one entry per CDR3 protein. Of approximately 80,000 distinct CDR3 sequences listed, 90% to 95% are singletons. General study points: The relatively small number of individuals in the TCR sequencing and HLA analysis was acknowledged by the study.

As concerns this clonotype: Its specificity is not known.

Sequenced input: CD8+ T cells from PBMCs. The receptor was derived from a human donor with multiple sclerosis.

The CDR3 spells CASSSPGLRIHEQYF. The CDR3 coding sequence is TGTGCCAGCAGTTCTCCGGGCCTCCGGATACACGAGCAGTACTTC. This chain joins TRBV12-3 or TRBV12-4 and TRBJ2-7; D is unclear. V was clipped by 4 bases and J by 5 bases, with 18 bases between them. This CDR3 has 15 amino acids.